Presented here are 15 T cell receptor beta chains from one specimen sequenced in a study of blood T cell repertoires in COVID-19. Sequencing used immunoSEQ multiplex PCR; TCRdb keeps in-frame clones, though not all of them. The table includes about 88,000 clones, over 70% detected once. The specimen was peripheral blood. These receptors were taken from a man of 80 years or more with acute or convalescent COVID-19.

V is TRBV19 and J is TRBJ2-1; 9 nucleotides match TRBD2. Germline trimming cut 11 bases from V and 7 bases from J; bases unmatched to any gene: 12. This CDR3 region has 14 residues. Per the germline V gene, CDR1 is LNHDA and CDR2 is SQIVND (reference sequence). In nucleotides, the CDR3 is TGTGCCCTCCCTGGGGCGGGAGGGTCTAATGAGCAGTTCTTC. Its translation is CALPGAGGSNEQFF.

J is TRBJ2-1 and V is TRBV24-1; possibly TRBD2 for D (5 bases). CDR3 length: 17 amino acids. Germline V CDR1 and CDR2: KGHDR, SFDVKD. V lost 6 bases, J lost 0 bases, and 17 bases lay in between. The chain's CDR3 is CATSTVGSSGSYNEQFF. The CDR3 DNA follows: TGTGCCACCAGTACGGTGGGTTCCAGCGGCTCCTACAATGAGCAGTTCTTC.

This chain links TRBV7-2 with TRBJ1-3, with D tentatively TRBD1 (5 bases). The CDR3 consists of 16 residues. Trimming cost V 1 base and J 2 bases, with 12 bases left between them. Germline V gene sequence: CDR1 SGHTA, CDR2 FQGNSA. CDR3 nucleotides: TGTGCCAGCAGCTTAGTAGGGCAGGGCGCTGGAAACACCATATATTTT. Translating it yields CASSLVGQGAGNTIYF.

The chain carries TRBV6-4 and TRBJ2-1; 10 positions agree with TRBD2. V dropped 3 bases and J dropped 4; count of bases not matched to a gene: 6. The CDR3 sequence is 16 residues long. Germline loops: CDR1 MRHNA, CDR2 SNTAGT. For the CDR3, the DNA is TGTGCCAGCAGTGAGAGCGGGGGGGCCCCTTACAATGAGCAGTTCTTC. Protein: CASSESGGAPYNEQFF.

This sequence joins TRBV24-1 and TRBJ2-2, with 8 nucleotides matching TRBD1. Losses at the gene ends were 7 bases for V and 6 bases for J; bases not matched to a gene: 3. Germline CDR1 is KGHDR and CDR2 is SFDVKD. The CDR3 runs 13 residues. The CDR3 spells CATRQGVSGELFF. CDR3 DNA sequence: TGTGCCACCAGACAGGGGGTGTCCGGGGAGCTGTTTTTT.

The chain uses TRBV19 and TRBJ2-7; D gene unclear. CDR1 is LNHDA, CDR2 SQIVND, per germline (reference sequence). The CDR3 has 15 amino acids. The germline V and J ends were trimmed by 5 bases and 3 bases, with 17 bases remaining between them. CDR3 DNA: TGTGCCAGTAGTTCCGCCGCAGGCCTTTACTACGAGCAGTACTTC. It specifies CASSSAAGLYYEQYF. The full variable domain, with the rest looked up from reference TRBV19 and TRBJ2-7, is DGGITQSPKYLFRKEGQNVTLSCEQNLNHDAMYWYRQDPGQGLRLIYYSQIVNDFQKGDIAEGYSVSREKKESFPLTVTSAQKNPTAFYLCASSSAAGLYYEQYFGPGTRLTVT.

The chain carries TRBV7-9 and TRBJ1-1, with D perhaps matching TRBD1 (6 bases). Germline CDR1 reads SEHNR; CDR2 reads FQNEAQ (reference sequence). V shed 2 bases and J shed 2 bases, with 18 bases lying between them. CDR3 length: 17 residues. This chain's CDR3 is CASSLRGGGRINTEAFF. CDR3 nucleotides: TGTGCCAGCAGCTTAAGGGGAGGGGGGAGGATTAACACTGAAGCTTTCTTT.

The chain recombines TRBV28 with TRBJ2-4; 7 nucleotides agree with TRBD1. CDR3 length: 17 residues. Trimming took 7 bases from V and 2 from J; bases not matched to a gene: 14. CDR1 MDHEN and CDR2 SYDVKM come from the germline V gene. The CDR3 spells CASTYAGQGESKNIQYF. As DNA, the CDR3 is TGTGCCAGCACTTACGCCGGGCAGGGGGAGTCCAAAAACATTCAGTACTTC.

The chain joins TRBV10-3 to TRBJ1-1, with D possibly matching TRBD1 (6 bases). The CDR3 extends over 13 amino acids. CDR1 is ENHRY, CDR2 SYGVKD, per germline. V shed 6 bases and J shed 7 bases, with 15 bases lying between them. CDR3 residues: CAISPGQTNEAFF. The CDR3, as DNA: TGTGCCATCAGCCCGGGACAAACAAATGAAGCTTTCTTT.

The rearrangement uses TRBV5-6 and TRBJ2-7, with 8 nucleotides matching TRBD2. The CDR3 is 16 amino acids. The V gene end was trimmed by 1 base and the J gene end by 5 bases; junction bases not matched to a gene: 11. Germline CDR1 is SGHDT and CDR2 is YYEEEE. CDR3 amino acids: CASSLRGSGGANEQYF. CDR3 DNA sequence: TGTGCCAGCAGCTTGCGGGGGAGCGGGGGTGCCAACGAGCAGTACTTC.

CDR3 nucleotides: TGTGCCTGGAGCTCCCGGGCAGCGGATGGAAAACCGTACTTC. It translates to CAWSSRAADGKPYF. The rearrangement uses TRBV30 and TRBJ2-7; possibly TRBD2 for D (5 bases). The germline V and J ends were trimmed by 3 bases and 12 bases, with 24 bases remaining between them. The CDR3 spans 14 residues. In germline, CDR1 is GTSNPN, CDR2 SVGIG (reference sequence).

This chain joins TRBV7-9 and TRBJ1-6; TRBD1 matches 10 bases. Germline CDR1 and CDR2: SEHNR and FQNEAQ (reference sequence). CDR3 length: 17 residues. J was trimmed by 6 bases and V by 0 bases; bases with no gene match: 5. This CDR3 is CASSLATGTGANSPLHF. The DNA for the CDR3 is TGTGCCAGCAGCTTAGCGACAGGGACAGGGGCTAATTCACCCCTCCACTTT. The full variable domain, its missing parts supplied by reference TRBV7-9 and TRBJ1-6, is DTGVSQNPRHKITKRGQNVTFRCDPISEHNRLYWYRQTLGQGPEFLTYFQNEAQLEKSRLLSDRFSAERPKGSFSTLEIQRTEQGDSAMYLCASSLATGTGANSPLHFGNGTRLTVT.

The rearrangement uses TRBV5-1 and TRBJ2-1, with TRBD2 as a possible D gene (5 bases). The CDR3 length is 13 residues. The V end lost 4 bases, the J end lost 4 bases, and 9 bases lay between the germline ends. From germline, CDR1 is SGHRS and CDR2 YFSETQ. The CDR3 loop is CASSASQYNEQFF. In DNA, the CDR3 is TGCGCCAGCAGCGCTAGCCAATACAATGAGCAGTTCTTC. Looking up the rest from reference TRBV5-1 and TRBJ2-1 gives the full variable domain: KAGVTQTPRYLIKTRGQQVTLSCSPISGHRSVSWYQQTPGQGLQFLFEYFSETQRNKGNFPGRFSGRQFSNSRSEMNVSTLELGDSALYLCASSASQYNEQFFGPGTRLTVL.

This clone was counted only a few times. The chain carries TRBV10-1 and TRBJ1-1; D remains unclear. Trimming removed 8 bases at V and 0 bases at J, with 10 bases between. This CDR3 has 13 amino acids. Germline V lookup: CDR1 WNHNN, CDR2 SYGVQD (reference sequence). CDR3 residues: CASSSVMNTEAFF. Written as DNA, the CDR3 is TGCGCCAGCTCATCGGTAATGAACACTGAAGCTTTCTTT.

This clone was seen once. V and J are TRBV28 and TRBJ2-5, with a tentative D call TRBD2 (5 bases). The CDR3 runs 14 residues. V dropped 5 bases and J dropped 5 bases, with 15 bases sitting between them. Per germline, CDR1 MDHEN and CDR2 SYDVKM. This chain's CDR3 is CASSAPPGLETQYF. CDR3 sequence (DNA): TGTGCCAGCAGTGCCCCACCGGGGTTGGAGACCCAGTACTTC.